This record looks at one T cell receptor (beta chain) sequence and its context. No antigen is known for it. Base-call qualities are not available, and no considerably larger clone is one nucleotide away. The data were taken from a study of T cell responses to AZD1222 COVID-19 vaccine (dated by TCRdb to the early 2020s). Study-wide context: AZD1222 recipients whose second dose came at about 4 weeks and those whose second dose came at about 12 weeks were combined into one group, since spike-specific TCR depth and breadth did not differ between the two schedules. Trial participants were enrolled into age subgroups of 18-55, 56-69 and 70-plus years, which contained about 150, 27 and 61 TCR-sequenced participants, respectively. A total of about 230 trial participants underwent TCR sequencing, of whom 207 received two doses of AZD1222 and about 26 received two doses of the MenACWY control vaccine. Overall study results and their limits: Conclusions about previously exposed vaccinees are limited because only 5 or 6 AZD1222 recipients were SARS-CoV-2 seropositive at baseline. Participants were mostly white British, with more females than males. The authors suggested clonal diversity may have been underestimated. CD4 TCRs associated with the vaccine covered the entire spike protein, and the dominant responses were in regions 160-218 and 743-854. No day 14 peak-response samples were available, so repertoires were characterized only after the peak T cell response. Nearly half of unique spike-specific TCRs reportedly recognized epitopes outside regions mutated in the B.1.351 and B.1.1.7 variants. Spike-specific TCR breadth and depth rose significantly after two AZD1222 doses compared with day 0 and with MenACWY recipients. The 56-69-year group was small, and its depth increase did not reach significance, likely because of low power.

Inclusive of the bounding cysteine and phenylalanine, the CDR3 is 18 residues long. Of all the DNA, just the CDR3 is kept, 54 bases in frame from base 1. Taken from the germline V gene, the CDR1 and CDR2 loops are SGDLS and YYNGEE. The V and J ends are trimmed by 1 base and 0 bases, leaving 18 bases between them. The CDR3 regions of human TCRbeta chains were analyzed by immunosequencing. In the authors' own workflow: Repertoire TCRs were checked for matches against a reference library of SARS-CoV-2-specific TCRs that had been generated using the MIRA antigen-specificity platform. Breadth meant the fraction of unique TCRs that were SARS-CoV-2-associated, whereas depth meant the fraction of total T cells that were SARS-CoV-2-associated. Using the MIRA data, each spike-specific TCR was mapped to the spike region that the TCR reacts to and placed in a CD4 or CD8 class. Log10-transformed breadth and depth values were compared by one-way ANOVA with Sidak's multiple comparisons tests. Entries here come from immuneACCESS through TCRdb and include only in-frame sequences with V and J called. Some clones fail to appear in such tables; in the studies checked, an unresolved V gene covers under half of the shortfall, and the cause of the remainder is unknown. Clone size and the V and J calls come from that table; the DNA yielded D and trimming. Present in this sample are about 150,000 clones, 90% of which were seen just once. The ten biggest clones cover under 20% of the sample.

The intended sense of this specimen's time point label: baseline before first vaccination. The vaccinee samples were drawn from two UK trials, COV001 and COV002, one of which was a single-blind randomized controlled phase 2/3 trial testing AZD1222 (ChAdOx1 nCoV-19) in healthy adults. Trial participant PBMC samples were collected at day 0 and day 28 after the second dose for TCRbeta chain sequencing. The sequence is built from TRBV9 and TRBJ2-3; D gene: possibly TRBD2, on 6 matching bases. The receptor comes from an adult in good health. This specimen was peripheral blood, taken on day 0 of AZD1222 vaccination. The CDR3 protein sequence reads: CASSVTVSGRVSTDTQYF. The nucleotides are TGTGCCAGCAGCGTAACGGTTAGCGGACGAGTTAGCACAGATACGCAGTATTTT.